A selection of T cell receptor beta chains follows, all from one sample in a study of T cell responses to AZD1222 COVID-19 vaccine. Clones were read by immunoSEQ multiplex PCR, and TCRdb kept only the in-frame ones, dropping some. Of about 160,000 clones listed, about nine tenths were seen once; the top ten hold around 6%. The sample was peripheral blood, taken on day 0 of AZD1222 vaccination. Source of these receptors: an adult in good health. Each CDR3 is given with its conserved first and last residue. A D gene is named only where the DNA matches it firmly. Clone size is shown for a subset of rows, as once, few, many or a class of expanded clone.

abundance: once
d_gene: TRBD1
v_gene: TRBV7-2
j_gene: TRBJ1-1
CDR3aa: CASRPGDRGYTEAFF
CDR3nt: TGTGCCAGCAGGCCCGGCGACAGGGGGTACACTGAAGCTTTCTTT

abundance: few
d_gene: -
v_gene: TRBV7-2
j_gene: TRBJ1-6
CDR3aa: CASSLGAYNSPLHF
CDR3nt: TGTGCCAGCAGCTTAGGGGCTTATAATTCACCCCTCCACTTT

abundance: -
d_gene: -
v_gene: TRBV2
j_gene: TRBJ2-5
CDR3aa: CASRSGTPQETQYF
CDR3nt: TGTGCCAGCAGGAGCGGAACACCCCAAGAGACCCAGTACTTC

abundance: -
d_gene: -
v_gene: TRBV6-5
j_gene: TRBJ1-6
CDR3aa: CASSLGNSPLHF
CDR3nt: TGTGCCAGCAGTTTAGGGAATTCACCCCTCCACTTT

abundance: -
d_gene: -
v_gene: TRBV6-5
j_gene: TRBJ2-5
CDR3aa: CASSYRTPIRETQYF
CDR3nt: TGTGCCAGCAGTTACCGAACACCGATCCGGGAGACCCAGTACTTC

abundance: -
d_gene: TRBD2
v_gene: TRBV6-5
j_gene: TRBJ2-5
CDR3aa: CASSYFGTSGETQYF
CDR3nt: TGTGCCAGCAGTTACTTTGGGACTAGCGGAGAGACCCAGTACTTC

abundance: -
d_gene: -
v_gene: TRBV5-1
j_gene: TRBJ2-2
CDR3aa: CASSQQLKKSQIPPKAGELFF
CDR3nt: TGCGCCAGCAGCCAGCAATTGAAAAAATCCCAAATCCCCCCTAAGGCCGGGGAGCTGTTTTTT

abundance: -
d_gene: -
v_gene: TRBV29-1
j_gene: TRBJ1-4
CDR3aa: CSVEDPLSTEKLFF
CDR3nt: TGCAGCGTTGAAGATCCCTTGTCTACTGAAAAACTGTTTTTT

abundance: -
d_gene: -
v_gene: TRBV7-9
j_gene: TRBJ2-2
CDR3aa: CASTHLTRINTGELFF
CDR3nt: TGTGCCAGCACCCACCTTACCAGGATCAACACCGGGGAGCTGTTTTTT

abundance: -
d_gene: -
v_gene: TRBV3-1/TRBV3-2
j_gene: TRBJ2-3
CDR3aa: CASSQRLGEDTQYF
CDR3nt: TGTGCCAGCAGCCAAAGGCTAGGGGAAGATACGCAGTATTTT